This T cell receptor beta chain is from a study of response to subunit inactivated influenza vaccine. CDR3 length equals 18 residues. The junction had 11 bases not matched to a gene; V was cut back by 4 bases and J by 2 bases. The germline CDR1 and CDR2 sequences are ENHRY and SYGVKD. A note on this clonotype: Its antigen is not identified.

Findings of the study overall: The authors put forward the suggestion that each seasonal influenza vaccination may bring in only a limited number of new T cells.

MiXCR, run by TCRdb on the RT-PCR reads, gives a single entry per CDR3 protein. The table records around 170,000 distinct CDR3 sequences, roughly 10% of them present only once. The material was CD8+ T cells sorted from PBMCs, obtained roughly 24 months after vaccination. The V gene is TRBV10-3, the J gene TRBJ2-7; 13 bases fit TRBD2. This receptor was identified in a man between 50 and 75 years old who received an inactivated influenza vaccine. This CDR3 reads CAISVGLRLAGGAYEQYF. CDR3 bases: TGTGCCATCAGTGTTGGCCTCCGACTAGCGGGAGGAGCCTACGAGCAGTACTTC.